A single T cell receptor (beta chain) is shown here with its context. What it recognizes is unknown. Within the sample, other DNA sequences also encode this same CDR3. This sample was included in a study of shared clonotypes between healthy human individuals. Study at large: Used for every donor were three CD4 naive, three CD4 memory, two CD8 naive and one CD8 memory plate. Findings and caveats of the study: Against clonotypes common to all four donors, non-shared ones had lower generation probabilities. Generally, naive subsets came out with larger estimated richness than memory subsets.

Trimming stripped 6 bases from V and 0 bases from J, with 8 bases between. The CDR3 spans 13 residues. Germline lookup yields CDR1 MNHEY and CDR2 SVGAGI. Positively selected for CCR7, the CD45RO-negative cells used as naive CD8 cells excluded terminally differentiated effector memory CD45RA+ cells. TCRdb's table, derived via immunoSEQ multiplex PCR, lists solely in-frame clones and lacks some. The sample gives 2 million to 2.5 million clones, 85% to 95% of which show up once; more than 1.5% is in the top ten. The sequenced sample consisted of naive CD8+ T cells from PBMCs. This TCR came from a man aged 18 to 29 in good health. Some clones in this sample may be carry-over from other donors' samples. The V and J genes are TRBV6-5 and TRBJ1-1, with D possibly TRBD1 on 5 matching bases. CDR3 residues: CASRGLLNTEAFF. The CDR3, as DNA: TGTGCCAGCAGGGGACTGTTGAACACTGAAGCTTTCTTT.